This TCR beta chain comes out of a study of blood T cell repertoires in COVID-19 (TCRdb year 2020). Regarding the study in general: The collaborator samples originated in the United States, Italy and Spain and spanned the acute and convalescent phases of COVID-19. The material from the prospective study consisted of cDNA or gDNA derived from T cells, B-cell-depleted T cells, or PBMCs. Deeply sampled blood TCRbeta repertoires from subjects exposed to, actively infected with, or recovered from COVID-19 were included in the dataset. The repertoires were released in a freely available public database intended as a resource for research on the immune response to SARS-CoV-2. The samples were drawn from the first 160 participants of the ongoing ImmuneRACE study and from under 1,500 subjects provided by 6 global collaborators. Nearly every sample came with metadata listing a de-identified subject ID, COVID-19 status, age in years and sex. Where available, HLA class I and class II types were obtained from metadata supplied by the sample provider rather than from assay-based typing. What the study reported, not specific to this receptor: How much clinical and demographic metadata was included differed by source and by participant, and the metadata was provided uncurated.

This clone has a handful of counts. Its antigen target is currently unknown. Nothing much larger sits one base from this clone, and base qualities are not available. The collaborating institutions used their own protocols to collect whole blood in K2EDTA tubes. For TCRbeta analysis, collaborators shipped samples as frozen whole blood, isolated PBMCs, or DNA extracted from either of those sample types. V was cut back by 4 bases and J by 3 bases, leaving a gap of 19 bases between them. CDR1 MGHRA and CDR2 YSYEKL are derived from the germline V gene. The CDR3 starts with the cysteine, ends with the phenylalanine, and has 16 residues. The DNA shown is the 48-base CDR3, in frame from base 1. TCRbeta CDR3 regions were amplified from genomic DNA using the immunoSEQ Assay, a bias-controlled multiplex PCR. The original pipeline was this. The number of nucleated cells in each sample was estimated from the amplification of reference gene primers within the assay. Sequence reads were collapsed and filtered to measure the absolute abundance of every unique TCRbeta CDR3 rearrangement. Productive Simpson clonality was computed per sample as the square root of Simpson's diversity index over productive rearrangements. TCRdb took over this immuneACCESS table, retaining in-frame rearrangements with V and J assigned. Such tables are incomplete; in checked studies, under half of the missing clones stem from an unresolved V gene, and the remainder is unexplained. D and trimming were read from the DNA, whereas the V and J calls and clone size are those reported in that table. Here the sample has about 150,000 clones; 75% to 90% occur a single time. The top ten clonotypes cover under 2.5% of the sample.

The rearranged chain carries TRBV4-1 and TRBJ2-7; perhaps TRBD1 is the D gene, with 5 bases matching. The sequencing sample was made of peripheral blood. The TCR sequence derives from a man between 65 and 79 years old with acute or convalescent COVID-19. The nucleotides are TGCGCCAGCAGCCCGACCCCGGCAGGGTCGTACTACGAGCAGTACTTC. The resulting protein is CASSPTPAGSYYEQYF.